This TCR beta chain comes out of a study of blood T cells in healthy people across ages. Study-level points and caveats: Total diversity from one million sequenced T cells was likely underestimated.

Isolated PBMCs totaled at least 6.5 million in each sample. Sample-barcoded 5' priming and a J-beta primer mix drove a second PCR of roughly 6 to 12 cycles. All cDNA molecules were each tagged by a template-switch adaptor with 12 random nucleotides. TCRdb reprocessed the 5' RACE reads via MiXCR and lists one record per CDR3 protein. The repertoire holds approximately 400,000 distinct CDR3 sequences, with approximately 52% as singletons. Worth noting for this clonotype: Its antigen is currently unknown.

Sequencing was performed on blood. The clonotype originates from a man between 60 and 70 years old in good health.

CDR3 sequence (DNA): TGTGCCAGCAGTTCCCCGGCCCCGCACTCCTACAATGAGCAGTTCTTC. Amino acids: CASSSPAPHSYNEQFF. This chain connects TRBV6-8 to TRBJ2-1, with unresolved D. Germline V gives CDR1 MNHGY, CDR2 SAAAGT. The germline V and J ends were trimmed by 4 bases and 0 bases, with 13 bases remaining between them. The CDR3 totals 16 residues.